The next 20 T cell receptor beta chains were all read from a single sample in a study of blood T cells in healthy people across ages. PCR was performed a second time for about 7 to 11 cycles using a sample-barcoded 5' primer and a J-beta primer mix. TCRdb re-analysed the 5' RACE reads in MiXCR, keeping a single row per CDR3 protein. This table has fewer than 800,000 distinct CDR3 sequences, 25% appearing once. The sample was also reused in another study, on T cells of mothers and their children.

Material: blood. The source of these receptors is a boy aged 10-17 years in good health.

This clonotype was found a few times. Relative to the germline gene, one junction end is altered; a read error may explain this. This rearrangement joins TRBV2 to TRBJ1-3; 7 bases agree with TRBD1. The CDR3 runs to 16 residues. Germline V CDR1 and CDR2: SNHLY, FYNNEI. The CDR3 protein is CASSLGQTTSGNTMYF. The CDR3, as DNA: TGTGCCAGCAGCCTGGGACAGACCACCTCTGGAAACACCATGTATTTT. The full variable domain, its missing parts supplied by reference TRBV2 and TRBJ1-3, is EPEVTQTPSHQVTQMGQEVILRCVPISNHLYFYWYRQILGQKVEFLVSFYNNEISEKSEIFDDQFSVERPDGSNFTLKIRSTKLEDSAMYFCASSLGQTTSGNTMYFGEGSWLTVV.

This clonotype was counted between two and nine times. The rearrangement joins TRBV13 to TRBJ2-5; TRBD1 agrees at 7 bases. The J segment lost 2 bases and the V segment lost 7 bases, leaving 7 bases of the junction unmatched. Germline V lookup: CDR1 PRHDT, CDR2 FYEKMQ (reference sequence). The CDR3 is 14 residues long. The CDR3 sequence: CASNVGTEQETQYF. The DNA of the CDR3 is TGTGCCAGCAATGTGGGGACAGAACAAGAGACCCAGTACTTC.

This clonotype was observed a single time. The gene calls are TRBV25-1 and TRBJ1-2; D is unclear. Trimming stripped 1 base from V and 4 bases from J, with 13 bases between. CDR3 length equals 15 residues. The germline V gene encodes CDR1 MGHDK and CDR2 SYGVNS. The CDR3 region is CASSELQAYPYGYTF. Here the CDR3 DNA reads TGTGCCAGCAGTGAATTGCAAGCGTACCCCTATGGCTACACCTTC.

The J gene is TRBJ2-7, the V gene TRBV7-6; 11 bases align to TRBD1. With 5 bases clipped from V and 5 bases from J, the junction kept 11 bases outside the gene matches. Germline V gives CDR1 SGHVS, CDR2 FNYEAQ. CDR3 length: 16 amino acids. The CDR3 reads CASSGDRGFAFHEQYF. CDR3 sequence (DNA): TGTGCCAGCAGCGGGGACAGGGGGTTCGCGTTCCACGAGCAGTACTTC.

The table lists this clonotype with a few counts. V and J are TRBV28 and TRBJ2-5, with D possibly called TRBD1 or TRBD2 (5 bases each). The CDR3 extends over 12 amino acids. Germline-derived CDR1 and CDR2 are MDHEN and SYDVKM. Trimming left V 7 bases short and J 1 base short, with 7 bases between. The CDR3 loop reads CASTGAQETQYF. The CDR3 DNA reads as TGTGCCAGCACCGGGGCCCAAGAGACCCAGTACTTC.

This clonotype was detected a few times. V is TRBV3-1 and J is TRBJ2-7; D gene uncertain. Germline loops: CDR1 LGHDT, CDR2 YNNKEL (reference sequence). The length of the CDR3 is 12 residues. V was shortened by 4 bases and J by 6 bases, with 10 bases between the two germline ends. CDR3 bases: TGTGCCAGCAGCCTCACTACCGCCGAGCAGTACTTC. Residues: CASSLTTAEQYF.

In its sample, this clonotype was seen a few times. This rearrangement joins TRBV20-1 to TRBJ2-5; no definite D call. Trimming shortened V by 0 bases and J by 5 bases, and 10 bases separated the two germline ends. The CDR3 runs to 13 residues. CDR1 DFQATT and CDR2 SNEGSKA come from the germline V gene (reference sequence). The CDR3, as DNA: TGCAGTGCTAGAGATGTCTCCGGGGAGACCCAGTACTTC. Translating it yields CSARDVSGETQYF.

V usage is TRBV27 and J usage is TRBJ2-5; TRBD2 matches 12 bases. V was clipped by 10 bases and J by 3 bases; unmatched bases: 9. Germline CDR1 MNHEY, CDR2 SMNVEV (reference sequence). This CDR3 spans 15 amino acids. The CDR3 DNA reads TGTGCCACCTACCGACTAGCGGGAGTGGAAGAGACCCAGTACTTC. Protein sequence: CATYRLAGVEETQYF.

This clonotype has more than one count but fewer than ten. V and J are TRBV7-2 and TRBJ1-4, with D unclear. Trimming took off 2 bases at V and 0 bases at J, with 10 bases between the two ends. The CDR3 has 16 residues. Germline CDR1 SGHTA, CDR2 FQGNSA. CDR3 sequence reads: CASSLLISATNEKLFF. For the CDR3, the DNA is TGTGCCAGCAGCTTATTGATATCAGCAACTAATGAAAAACTGTTTTTT.

This clonotype was counted only a few times. The gene calls are TRBV9 and TRBJ1-2; unclear D gene. Germline CDR1 is SGDLS and CDR2 is YYNGEE. The CDR3 totals 12 residues. V lost 5 bases, J lost 6 bases, and 11 bases lay in between. In DNA, the CDR3 is TGTGCCAGCAGGTCGGTTTTCCATGGCTACACCTTC. Translated: CASRSVFHGYTF.

The chain uses TRBV24-1 and TRBJ1-1, with a possible D match to TRBD1 (5 bases). With 5 bases removed from V and 6 bases from J, the gap between germline ends came to 18 bases. This CDR3 has 15 amino acids. Germline CDR1 is KGHDR and CDR2 is SFDVKD. As DNA, the CDR3 is TGTGCCACCAGTGGCCGGGACGGTGCTGGCGCTGAAGCTTTCTTT. Amino acid sequence: CATSGRDGAGAEAFF.

The chain couples TRBV14 to TRBJ2-5; D call uncertain. The CDR3 is made up of 11 amino acids. V lost 5 bases and J 11 bases, leaving 12 bases between the germline ends. In germline, CDR1 is SGHDN, CDR2 FVKESK. The CDR3: CASSSIEEQYF. CDR3 sequence (DNA): TGTGCCAGCAGCTCAATAGAGGAGCAGTACTTC.

This chain joins TRBV7-2 and TRBJ2-2; the D is unclear. V was clipped by 2 bases and J by 4 bases, with 17 bases between them. CDR1 and CDR2 (germline): SGHTA, FQGNSA. The CDR3 is 17 amino acids. The chain's CDR3 is CASSLPGKKTGTGELFF. CDR3 DNA sequence: TGTGCCAGCAGCTTACCAGGAAAGAAGACGGGCACCGGGGAGCTGTTTTTT.

The rearrangement links TRBV5-6 to TRBJ2-3; D is unresolved. Germline assignment: CDR1 SGHDT and CDR2 YYEEEE. The CDR3 contains 14 residues. Trimming shortened V by 2 bases and J by 5 bases, and 12 bases separated the two germline ends. CDR3 loop: CASSLKDPVDTQYF. CDR3 bases: TGTGCCAGCAGCTTAAAAGACCCGGTAGATACGCAGTATTTT.

The chain combines TRBV5-1 with TRBJ2-4, with a possible D match to TRBD1 (5 bases). V lost 6 bases and J 0 bases, leaving 13 bases between the germline ends. CDR3 length: 15 amino acids. Germline V CDR1 and CDR2: SGHRS, YFSETQ. CDR3 sequence (DNA): TGCGCCAGCACCTTAAACCAGGGAGCCAAAAACATTCAGTACTTC. Protein product: CASTLNQGAKNIQYF.

This chain connects TRBV4-1 to TRBJ2-1; tentative D call: TRBD2 (6 bases). Germline assignment: CDR1 MGHRA and CDR2 YSYEKL. V was pared by 6 bases and J by 4 bases, with 10 bases between. CDR3 length equals 13 residues. The CDR3 DNA follows: TGCGCCAGCAGGGGCGGGAAGTACAATGAGCAGTTCTTC. Encoded protein: CASRGGKYNEQFF.

J is TRBJ1-4 and V is TRBV3-1; D is possibly TRBD1 (5 bases). This CDR3 region has 14 residues. Germline CDR1 is LGHDT and CDR2 is YNNKEL (reference sequence). The V end was cut by 2 bases, the J end by 3 bases, with 7 bases between. CDR3 nucleotide sequence: TGTGCCAGCAGCCAACCGGGGCCTAATGAAAAACTGTTTTTT. Amino acids: CASSQPGPNEKLFF.

This clonotype was seen only a few times. The chain couples TRBV7-2 to TRBJ2-7; TRBD1 matches 10 bases. Germline CDR1 reads SGHTA; CDR2 reads FQGNSA. The junction had 3 bases not matched to a gene; V was cut back by 2 bases and J by 2 bases. The CDR3 totals 15 residues. CDR3 loop: CASSLIGTGAYEQYF. DNA of the CDR3: TGTGCCAGCAGCTTAATCGGGACAGGGGCCTACGAGCAGTACTTC. Variable domain in full (rest from reference TRBV7-2 and TRBJ2-7): GAGVSQSPSNKVTEKGKDVELRCDPISGHTALYWYRQSLGQGLEFLIYFQGNSAPDKSGLPSDRFSAERTGGSVSTLTIQRTQQEDSAVYLCASSLIGTGAYEQYFGPGTRLTVT.

Only one count was recorded for this clonotype. The chain uses TRBV2 and TRBJ1-2; 8 nucleotides line up with TRBD1. Germline values: CDR1 SNHLY, CDR2 FYNNEI. The CDR3 contains 14 residues. The trim removed 3 bases at V and 4 bases at J, leaving 4 bases unmatched. CDR3 sequence: CASSDRGRGYGYTF. As DNA, the CDR3 is TGTGCCAGCAGTGACAGGGGGCGCGGCTATGGCTACACCTTC. Full variable domain (outside the CDR3, taken from reference TRBV2 and TRBJ1-2): EPEVTQTPSHQVTQMGQEVILRCVPISNHLYFYWYRQILGQKVEFLVSFYNNEISEKSEIFDDQFSVERPDGSNFTLKIRSTKLEDSAMYFCASSDRGRGYGYTFGSGTRLTVV.

The chain combines TRBV6-1 with TRBJ2-3, with D perhaps given as TRBD1 or TRBD2 (5 bases each). Germline V gene data show CDR1 as MNHNS and CDR2 as SASEGT. Trimming cost V 5 bases and J 2 bases, with 17 bases left between them. The CDR3 runs 16 residues. The CDR3 nucleotides are TGTGCCAGCAGTCACAAGCAGGGACCGATCACAGATACGCAGTATTTT. Amino acids: CASSHKQGPITDTQYF.